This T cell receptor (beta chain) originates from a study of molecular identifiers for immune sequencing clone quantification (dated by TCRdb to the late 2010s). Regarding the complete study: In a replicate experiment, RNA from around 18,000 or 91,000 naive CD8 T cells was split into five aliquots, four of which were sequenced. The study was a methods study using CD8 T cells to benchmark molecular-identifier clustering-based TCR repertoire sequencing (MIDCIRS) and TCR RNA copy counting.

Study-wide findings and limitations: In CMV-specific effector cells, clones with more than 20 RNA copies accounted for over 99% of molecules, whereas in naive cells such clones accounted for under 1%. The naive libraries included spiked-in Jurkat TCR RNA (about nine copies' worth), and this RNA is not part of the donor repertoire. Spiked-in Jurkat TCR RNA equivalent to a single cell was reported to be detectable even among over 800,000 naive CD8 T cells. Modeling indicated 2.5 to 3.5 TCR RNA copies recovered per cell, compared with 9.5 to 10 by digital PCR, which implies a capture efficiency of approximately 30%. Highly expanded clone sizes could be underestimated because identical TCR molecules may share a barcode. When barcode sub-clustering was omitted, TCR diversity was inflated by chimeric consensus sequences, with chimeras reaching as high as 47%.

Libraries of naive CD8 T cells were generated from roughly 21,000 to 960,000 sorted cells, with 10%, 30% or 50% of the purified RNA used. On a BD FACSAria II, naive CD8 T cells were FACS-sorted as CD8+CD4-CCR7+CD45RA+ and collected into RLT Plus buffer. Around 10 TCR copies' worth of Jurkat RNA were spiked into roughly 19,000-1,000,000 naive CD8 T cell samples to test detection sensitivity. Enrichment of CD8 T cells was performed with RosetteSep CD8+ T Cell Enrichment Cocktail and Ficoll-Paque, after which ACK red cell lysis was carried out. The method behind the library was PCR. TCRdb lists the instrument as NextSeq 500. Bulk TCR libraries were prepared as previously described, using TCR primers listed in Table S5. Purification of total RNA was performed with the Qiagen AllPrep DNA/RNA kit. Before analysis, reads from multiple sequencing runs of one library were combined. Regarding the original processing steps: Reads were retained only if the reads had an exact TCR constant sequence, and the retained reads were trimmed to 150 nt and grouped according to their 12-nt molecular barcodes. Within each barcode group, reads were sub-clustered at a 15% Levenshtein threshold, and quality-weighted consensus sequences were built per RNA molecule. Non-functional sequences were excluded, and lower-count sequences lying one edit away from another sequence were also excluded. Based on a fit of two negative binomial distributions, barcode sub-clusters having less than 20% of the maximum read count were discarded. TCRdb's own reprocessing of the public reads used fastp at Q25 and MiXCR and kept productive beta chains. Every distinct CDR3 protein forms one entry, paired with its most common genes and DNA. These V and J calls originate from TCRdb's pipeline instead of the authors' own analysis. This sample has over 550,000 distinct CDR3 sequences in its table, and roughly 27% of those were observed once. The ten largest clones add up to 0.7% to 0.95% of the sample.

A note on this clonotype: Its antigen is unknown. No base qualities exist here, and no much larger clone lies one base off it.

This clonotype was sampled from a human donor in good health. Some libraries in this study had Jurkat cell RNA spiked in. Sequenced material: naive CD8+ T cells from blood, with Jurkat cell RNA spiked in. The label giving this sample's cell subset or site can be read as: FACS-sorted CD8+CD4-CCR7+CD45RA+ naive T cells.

The DNA is as follows: TGTGCCTGGAGTGTCGGGACAGGGGGTGAAAAACTGTTTTTT. Its translation is CAWSVGTGGEKLFF. The chain is assembled from TRBV30 and TRBJ1-4, with 11 junctional bases fitting TRBD1. The germline V gene (reference sequence) specifies GTSNPN as CDR1 and SVGIG as CDR2. Germline trimming amounts to 0 bases on V and 7 bases on J, with 1 as the count of junction bases outside the gene matches. The CDR3 spans 14 residues, from the cysteine through the phenylalanine. Only the CDR3 DNA stays, 42 bases, in frame from base 1.